Presented here are 9 T cell receptor beta chains from one specimen sequenced in a study of T-cell reconstitution after alpha-beta-depleted transplantation in children. Unique molecular identifiers featured in how the TCRbeta library was prepared. TCRdb re-derived calls from the PCR reads in MiXCR, one entry per CDR3 protein. The sample lists approximately 400,000 distinct CDR3 sequences, 16% seen once, with around 30% in the top ten. This specimen was PBMCs, mostly from graft donor cells, taken 360 days after TCRalphabeta/CD19-depleted stem cell transplant. The receptor source for this set is a boy under three years old who had a stem cell transplant for Wiskott-Aldrich syndrome, so the T cells may come from the graft donor.

This clonotype has just a few counts. The chain links TRBV7-2 to TRBJ2-1, with TRBD2 matching 9 bases. The junction had 2 bases not matched to a gene; V was cut back by 1 base and J by 7 bases. The V gene's germline CDR1 is SGHTA and CDR2 FQGNSA. The CDR3 is made up of 14 amino acids. The CDR3 spells CASSLGLADNEQFF. The DNA for the CDR3 is TGTGCCAGCAGCTTAGGACTAGCGGATAATGAGCAGTTCTTC.

This chain connects TRBV5-1 to TRBJ2-1, with 10 bases lining up with TRBD2. This CDR3 has 15 residues. J lost 9 bases, V lost 0 bases, and 6 bases had no gene match. Germline CDR1 SGHRS, CDR2 YFSETQ. The CDR3 here is CASSLALAGAGEQFF. The CDR3 nucleotides are TGCGCCAGCAGCTTGGCGCTAGCGGGAGCGGGTGAGCAGTTCTTC.

The rearrangement uses TRBV2 and TRBJ2-7; a possible D gene is TRBD2 (6 bases). Trimming stripped 10 bases from V and 4 bases from J, with 17 bases between. Germline V gene sequence: CDR1 SNHLY, CDR2 FYNNEI. The CDR3 extends over 13 amino acids. The CDR3 reads CAILGGTRYEQYF. The CDR3 coding sequence is TGTGCCATCTTGGGGGGTACTAGGTACGAGCAGTACTTC.

This clonotype has just a few counts. The chain links TRBV20-1 to TRBJ2-2; TRBD2 matches at 11 bases. The CDR3 runs 15 residues. CDR1 is DFQATT and CDR2 is SNEGSKA in the germline V gene (reference sequence). V lost 3 bases to trimming and J lost 3 bases; unmatched junction nucleotides: 3. DNA of the CDR3: TGCAGTGCTAGGGTTAGCGGGAGGGACACCGGGGAGCTGTTTTTT. Translating it yields CSARVSGRDTGELFF.

CDR3 region: CSVSGARGEKLFF. For the CDR3, the DNA is TGCAGTGTCAGCGGGGCCCGGGGTGAAAAACTGTTTTTT. The chain joins TRBV20-1 to TRBJ1-4, with D perhaps TRBD1 (5 bases). Germline V gene sequence: CDR1 DFQATT, CDR2 SNEGSKA (reference sequence). The CDR3 is made up of 13 amino acids. Trimming removed 7 bases from V and 7 bases from J, with 16 bases in between.

The V call is TRBV30, the J call TRBJ2-5, with D hard to call. The V gene's germline CDR1 is GTSNPN and CDR2 SVGIG (reference sequence). The CDR3 length is 13 residues. Trimming removed 1 base from V and 5 bases from J, with 11 bases in between. CDR3 sequence: CAWSGQVLETQYF. The CDR3 bases are TGTGCCTGGAGTGGGCAGGTTTTGGAGACCCAGTACTTC. Full variable domain (rest looked up from reference TRBV30 and TRBJ2-5): SQTIHQWPATLVQPVGSPLSLECTVEGTSNPNLYWYRQAAGRGLQLLFYSVGIGQISSEVPQNLSASRPQDRQFILSSKKLLLSDSGFYLCAWSGQVLETQYFGPGTRLLVL.

Only a few counts were recorded for this clonotype. The rearrangement uses TRBV10-1 and TRBJ2-5, with no clear D. Germline V gene data show CDR1 as WNHNN and CDR2 as SYGVQD (reference sequence). This CDR3 is 13 amino acids long. Between the trimmed V and J ends, which lost 0 bases and 7 bases, there was a span of 9 bases. The CDR3 protein is CASSESYRGTQYF. CDR3 bases: TGCGCCAGCAGTGAGTCCTACCGTGGGACCCAGTACTTC.

This clonotype was detected only a few times. This chain links TRBV2 with TRBJ2-4, with 10 bases identical to TRBD1. Germline CDR1 reads SNHLY; CDR2 reads FYNNEI. This CDR3 spans 18 amino acids. V lost 7 bases and J lost 8; bases outside the gene matches: 20. CDR3 amino acids: CASNGVSLTGGALDIQYF. The DNA of the CDR3 is TGTGCCAGCAACGGGGTTTCGTTGACAGGGGGCGCTTTGGACATTCAGTACTTC.

This clonotype was picked up a small number of times. This chain joins TRBV12-3 or TRBV12-4 and TRBJ2-7, with 7 nucleotides matching TRBD2. V lost 5 bases and J lost 2; bases outside the gene matches: 12. CDR3 length: 16 residues. CDR3 loop: CASSPSRTSPAYEQYF. For the CDR3, the DNA is TGTGCCAGCAGTCCCTCGCGGACTAGTCCCGCCTACGAGCAGTACTTC.